One and the same sample provided the 18 T cell receptor beta chains below, sequenced in a study of PD-1 blockade in classical Hodgkin lymphoma. All trial patients relapsed after autologous stem cell transplantation. Sequenced by immunoSEQ multiplex PCR; TCRdb stores in-frame clones only, minus some. This table has some 65,000 clones, over 55% appearing once. The material sequenced was peripheral blood mononuclear cells (PBMCs), taken before the second cycle of nivolumab. Source of these receptors: a human donor with classical Hodgkin lymphoma.

The genes are TRBV9 and TRBJ2-7, with TRBD2 matching 8 bases. CDR1 and CDR2 from the germline V gene are SGDLS and YYNGEE. This CDR3 has 14 residues. V trimming: 0 bases; J trimming: 5 bases; junction bases outside the gene matches: 4. The CDR3 reads CASSVGLAGDEQYF. CDR3 coding DNA: TGTGCCAGCAGCGTAGGGCTAGCGGGCGACGAGCAGTACTTC.

This chain links TRBV6-5 with TRBJ1-2, with TRBD1 identical over 8 bases. The V segment lost 0 bases and the J segment 3 bases; nucleotides outside the gene matches: 3. Germline V gene sequence: CDR1 MNHEY, CDR2 SVGAGI. CDR3 length: 15 amino acids. CDR3 DNA: TGTGCCAGCAGTTACTCCCGACAGGGGTACTATGGCTACACCTTC. Amino acid sequence: CASSYSRQGYYGYTF.

V and J are TRBV5-1 and TRBJ2-1; 10 nucleotides match TRBD1. Losses at the gene ends were 4 bases for V and 7 bases for J; bases not matched to a gene: 5. The CDR3 runs to 14 residues. Germline V CDR1 and CDR2: SGHRS, YFSETQ. CDR3 region: CASSIWTGGNEQFF. The CDR3 DNA follows: TGCGCCAGCAGCATCTGGACAGGGGGGAATGAGCAGTTCTTC.

This clone occurred a few times. The chain uses TRBV19 and TRBJ1-4; D gene unclear. CDR3 length equals 18 residues. V dropped 5 bases and J dropped 2 bases, with 21 bases sitting between them. Germline assignment: CDR1 LNHDA and CDR2 SQIVND (reference sequence). The CDR3 coding sequence is TGTGCCAGTAGTCCCCGGGCCCATATTGTGGGGACTAATGAAAAACTGTTTTTT. Translated, it gives CASSPRAHIVGTNEKLFF.

This clone appeared a single time. CDR3 in DNA: TGTGCCAGCAGCGTAGAAGGGTCTACCTACAATGAGCAGTTCTTC. Its protein product is CASSVEGSTYNEQFF. The V gene is TRBV9, the J gene TRBJ2-1; D gene ambiguous. V lost 0 bases and J lost 2, with 9 bases in between. Germline V gene sequence: CDR1 SGDLS, CDR2 YYNGEE. The CDR3 totals 15 residues. Filled out from reference TRBV9 and TRBJ2-1, the complete variable domain reads DSGVTQTPKHLITATGQRVTLRCSPRSGDLSVYWYQQSLDQGLQFLIQYYNGEERAKGNILERFSAQQFPDLHSELNLSSLELGDSALYFCASSVEGSTYNEQFFGPGTRLTVL.

J is TRBJ1-1 and V is TRBV30, with TRBD1 matching over 8 bases. The J segment lost 1 base and the V segment lost 2 bases, leaving 3 bases of the junction unmatched. Germline V lookup: CDR1 GTSNPN, CDR2 SVGIG (reference sequence). The CDR3 contains 14 residues. The CDR3 bases are TGTGCCTGGAGTTATACAGGGGGGAACACTGAAGCTTTCTTT. Its protein product is CAWSYTGGNTEAFF.

This chain uses TRBV18 with TRBJ1-1; D may be TRBD1 (5 bases). CDR1 and CDR2 from the germline V gene are KGHSH and LQKENI. The CDR3 is 12 residues long. V was trimmed by 5 bases and J by 6 bases, leaving 10 bases between them. This CDR3 is CASSADRPEAFF. Here the CDR3 DNA reads TGTGCCAGCTCAGCCGACAGACCTGAAGCTTTCTTT.

The chain recombines TRBV27 with TRBJ1-1, with D unclear. CDR1 and CDR2 (germline): MNHEY, SMNVEV (reference sequence). Deletions cut 2 bases from V and 0 bases from J, with 10 bases between. The CDR3 totals 15 residues. The CDR3 nucleotides are TGTGCCAGCAGTTTAAGCGGCAGCATGAACACTGAAGCTTTCTTT. This encodes CASSLSGSMNTEAFF.

This clone was found a few times. This chain uses TRBV6-1 with TRBJ2-1; 8 nucleotides line up with TRBD1. With 6 bases clipped from V and 4 bases from J, the junction kept 8 bases outside the gene matches. This CDR3 has 15 amino acids. Germline-derived CDR1 and CDR2 are MNHNS and SASEGT. The CDR3 loop is CASSAQGDFYNEQFF. The CDR3 DNA sequence: TGTGCCAGCAGCGCACAGGGGGACTTTTACAATGAGCAGTTCTTC.

The chain is built from TRBV29-1 and TRBJ1-2; D possibly corresponds to TRBD1 (5 bases). Trimming left V 5 bases short and J 4 bases short, with 11 bases between. CDR1 and CDR2 from the germline V gene are SQVTM and ANQGSEA. The CDR3 totals 12 residues. CDR3 sequence (DNA): TGCAGCGTTTTAAGGGGCGTCTATGGCTACACCTTC. Encoded protein: CSVLRGVYGYTF.

This clone occurred many times. The J gene is TRBJ1-1, the V gene TRBV15; 7 bases are a match to TRBD1. V gave up 1 base and J gave up 3 bases; unmatched junction bases: 8. CDR1 and CDR2 (germline): LNHNV, YYDKDF (reference sequence). This CDR3 spans 16 amino acids. The CDR3 loop reads CATSRAPEGAYTEAFF. The CDR3 DNA follows: TGTGCCACCAGCAGAGCTCCCGAGGGGGCTTACACTGAAGCTTTCTTT.

The sample holds a few counts of this clone. The rearrangement joins TRBV4-2 to TRBJ2-5, with a weak D call TRBD2 (5 bases). The CDR3 runs 14 residues. Germline loops: CDR1 LGHNA, CDR2 YNFKEQ. The V gene lost 0 bases and the J gene lost 6 bases, with 11 bases spanning the gap. For the CDR3, the DNA is TGTGCCAGCAGCCAAGAAACCCCCGGGAAGACCCAGTACTTC. Protein sequence: CASSQETPGKTQYF.

The V and J genes are TRBV4-1 and TRBJ2-3; 7 nucleotides agree with TRBD2. Looked up from germline, CDR1 is MGHRA and CDR2 is YSYEKL. The CDR3 covers 14 residues. With 0 bases clipped from V and 7 bases from J, the junction kept 4 bases outside the gene matches. The CDR3 nucleotides read TGCGCCAGCAGCCAAGACCCAGCGGGGAATACGCAGTATTTT. Translated: CASSQDPAGNTQYF.

The chain employs TRBV30 and TRBJ1-2, with 7 bases fitting TRBD1. Per the germline V gene, CDR1 is GTSNPN and CDR2 is SVGIG (reference sequence). The junction had 3 bases not matched to a gene; V was cut back by 3 bases and J by 2 bases. This CDR3 is built from 13 residues. The CDR3 spells CAWSSQGNYGYTF. The CDR3 DNA is TGTGCCTGGAGCTCACAGGGGAACTATGGCTACACCTTC.

The chain combines TRBV19 with TRBJ2-7; no clear D. Looked up from germline, CDR1 is LNHDA and CDR2 is SQIVND (reference sequence). The CDR3 extends over 14 amino acids. V was cut by 4 bases and J by 0 bases, with 10 bases left in between. The CDR3 DNA is TGTGCCAGTAGTAACCCAGTGGGCTCCTACGAGCAGTACTTC. Amino acids: CASSNPVGSYEQYF.

The rearrangement joins TRBV18 to TRBJ2-5; D not resolved. CDR1 and CDR2 (germline): KGHSH, LQKENI. The germline V and J ends were trimmed by 0 bases and 6 bases, with 8 bases remaining between them. The CDR3 has 13 amino acids. CDR3 bases: TGTGCCAGCTCACCACCGGTGCGTCAGACCCAGTACTTC. It specifies CASSPPVRQTQYF.

V gene TRBV18 combines with J gene TRBJ2-7, with 7 positions matching TRBD1. This CDR3 is 14 amino acids long. CDR1 KGHSH and CDR2 LQKENI come from the germline V gene. V lost 2 bases to trimming and J lost 2 bases; unmatched junction nucleotides: 3. The CDR3, as DNA: TGTGCCAGCTCACCAACAGGGGTCCCCTACGAGCAGTACTTC. Encoded protein: CASSPTGVPYEQYF.

The DNA for the CDR3 is TGTGCCAGCAGCCCGATGACAGAGAGCGTGTATGGCTACACCTTC. Protein product: CASSPMTESVYGYTF. This chain links TRBV5-6 with TRBJ1-2; D may be TRBD1 (5 bases). This CDR3 has 15 amino acids. Germline-derived CDR1 and CDR2 are SGHDT and YYEEEE. V lost 4 bases and J lost 5, with 18 bases in between.